This T cell receptor beta chain appears in the sequencing data of a study of metastatic and nonmetastatic thyroid tumors. Study-wide background: Repertoires of blood and of tissue (tumor or nodule) from malignant and benign thyroid patients were compared.

TCRdb reprocessed the PCR reads using MiXCR. The profile covers some 5,100 clones, with 32% appearing a single time and more than 20% taken by the ten largest. In this sample, this clone turned up once. What it binds is not known. Overall study findings and caveats: A significant increase in TCR beta diversity was reportedly seen in malignant thyroid tumors relative to benign nodules, in blood and tumor.

Before thyroid surgery, none of the patients had received any treatment. J was trimmed by 4 bases and V by 5 bases; bases with no gene match: 8. Germline V gene data show CDR1 as SGHAT and CDR2 as FQDESV (reference sequence). The CDR3 runs 15 residues. The material sequenced was adjacent normal tissue. The chain employs TRBV11-1 and TRBJ2-7; TRBD2 matches at 10 bases. This clonotype was sampled from a female donor with papillary thyroid cancer or a benign thyroid nodule (not recorded which). Some clones in this sample may be carry-over from other donors' samples. CDR3 nucleotides: TGTGCCAGCAGCCCAGCTAGCGGGAGATTGTACGAGCAGTACTTC. It is translated as CASSPASGRLYEQYF.